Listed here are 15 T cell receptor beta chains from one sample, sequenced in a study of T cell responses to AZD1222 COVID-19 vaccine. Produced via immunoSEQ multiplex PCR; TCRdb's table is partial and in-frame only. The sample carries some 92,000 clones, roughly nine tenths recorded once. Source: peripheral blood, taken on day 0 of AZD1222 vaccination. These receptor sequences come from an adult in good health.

The CDR3 sequence: CASSSTRANYGYTF. For the CDR3, the DNA is TGTGCCAGCAGTTCAACCAGGGCTAACTATGGCTACACCTTC. J is TRBJ1-2 and V is TRBV28; a possible D gene is TRBD1 (5 bases). The length of the CDR3 is 14 residues. V was shortened by 4 bases and J by 0 bases, with 9 bases between the two germline ends. Per germline, CDR1 MDHEN and CDR2 SYDVKM.

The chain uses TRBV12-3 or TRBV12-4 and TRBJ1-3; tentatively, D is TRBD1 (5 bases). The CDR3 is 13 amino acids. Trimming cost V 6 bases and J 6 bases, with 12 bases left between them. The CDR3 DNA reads TGTGCCAGCAGGGCAGGGTCGGCAAACACCATATATTTT. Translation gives CASRAGSANTIYF.

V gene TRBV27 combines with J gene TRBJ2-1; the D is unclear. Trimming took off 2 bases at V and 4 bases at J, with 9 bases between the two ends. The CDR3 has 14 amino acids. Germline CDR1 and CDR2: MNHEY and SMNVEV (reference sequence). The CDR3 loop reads CASSLRAVYNEQFF. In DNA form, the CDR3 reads TGTGCCAGCAGTTTACGAGCAGTTTACAATGAGCAGTTCTTC.

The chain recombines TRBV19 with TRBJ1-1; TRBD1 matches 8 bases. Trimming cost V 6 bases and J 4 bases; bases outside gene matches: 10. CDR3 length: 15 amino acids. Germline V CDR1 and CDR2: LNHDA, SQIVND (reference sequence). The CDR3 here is CASRRTGQGITEAFF. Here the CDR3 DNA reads TGTGCCAGTAGACGGACAGGACAGGGCATCACTGAAGCTTTCTTT. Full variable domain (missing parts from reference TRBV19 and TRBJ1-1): DGGITQSPKYLFRKEGQNVTLSCEQNLNHDAMYWYRQDPGQGLRLIYYSQIVNDFQKGDIAEGYSVSREKKESFPLTVTSAQKNPTAFYLCASRRTGQGITEAFFGQGTRLTVV.

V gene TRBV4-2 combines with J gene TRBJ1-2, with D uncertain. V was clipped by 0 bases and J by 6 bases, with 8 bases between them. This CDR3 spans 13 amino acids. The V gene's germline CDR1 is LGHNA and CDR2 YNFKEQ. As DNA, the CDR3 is TGTGCCAGCAGCCAAGATCTGAGACATGGCTACACCTTC. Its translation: CASSQDLRHGYTF.

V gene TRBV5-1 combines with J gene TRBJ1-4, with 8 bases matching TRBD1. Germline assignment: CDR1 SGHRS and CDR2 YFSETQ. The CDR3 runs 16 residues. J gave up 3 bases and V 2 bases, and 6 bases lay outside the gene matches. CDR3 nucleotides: TGCGCCAGCAGCTTAACCTACAGGGGGGCTAATGAAAAACTGTTTTTT. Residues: CASSLTYRGANEKLFF. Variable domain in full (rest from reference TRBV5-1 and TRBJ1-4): KAGVTQTPRYLIKTRGQQVTLSCSPISGHRSVSWYQQTPGQGLQFLFEYFSETQRNKGNFPGRFSGRQFSNSRSEMNVSTLELGDSALYLCASSLTYRGANEKLFFGSGTQLSVL.

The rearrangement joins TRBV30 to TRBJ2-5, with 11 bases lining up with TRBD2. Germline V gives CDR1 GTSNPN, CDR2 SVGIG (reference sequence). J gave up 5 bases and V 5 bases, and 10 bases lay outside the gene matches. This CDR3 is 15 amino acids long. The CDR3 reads CAWCLAGGRRETQYF. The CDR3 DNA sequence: TGTGCCTGGTGTTTAGCGGGAGGGCGCCGGGAGACCCAGTACTTC.

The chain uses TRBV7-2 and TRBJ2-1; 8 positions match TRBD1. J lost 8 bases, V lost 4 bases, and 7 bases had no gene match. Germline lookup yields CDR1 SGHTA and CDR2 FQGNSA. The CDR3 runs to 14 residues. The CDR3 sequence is CASSYTVTGDEQFF. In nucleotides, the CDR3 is TGTGCCAGCAGCTATACCGTGACAGGGGATGAGCAGTTCTTC.

The CDR3 spells CSVARSSGANVLTF. CDR3 nucleotides: TGCAGCGTCGCACGGAGCTCTGGGGCCAACGTCCTGACTTTC. The chain combines TRBV29-1 with TRBJ2-6; D unresolved. The length of the CDR3 is 14 residues. Trimming removed 6 bases at V and 0 bases at J, with 9 bases between. CDR1 is SQVTM and CDR2 is ANQGSEA in the germline V gene.

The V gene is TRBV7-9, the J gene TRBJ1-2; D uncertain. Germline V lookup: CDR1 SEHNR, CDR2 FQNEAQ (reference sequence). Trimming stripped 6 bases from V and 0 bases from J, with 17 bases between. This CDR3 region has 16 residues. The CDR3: CASRGSASLANYGYTF. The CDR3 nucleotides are TGTGCCAGCAGAGGATCGGCCAGCCTAGCTAACTATGGCTACACCTTC.

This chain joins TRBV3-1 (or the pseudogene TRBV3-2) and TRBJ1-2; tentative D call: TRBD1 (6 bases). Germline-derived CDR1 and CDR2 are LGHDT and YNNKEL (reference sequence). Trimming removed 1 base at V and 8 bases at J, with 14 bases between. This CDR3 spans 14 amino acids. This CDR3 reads CASSQAQGGSGYTF. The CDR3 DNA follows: TGTGCCAGCAGCCAAGCACAGGGAGGTTCCGGCTACACCTTC.

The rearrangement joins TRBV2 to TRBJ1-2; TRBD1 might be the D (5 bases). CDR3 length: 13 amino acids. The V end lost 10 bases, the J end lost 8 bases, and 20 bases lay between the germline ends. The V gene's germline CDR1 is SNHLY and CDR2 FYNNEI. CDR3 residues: CATSDSPLPGYTF. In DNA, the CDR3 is TGTGCCACCTCAGACAGTCCCCTACCGGGCTACACCTTC.

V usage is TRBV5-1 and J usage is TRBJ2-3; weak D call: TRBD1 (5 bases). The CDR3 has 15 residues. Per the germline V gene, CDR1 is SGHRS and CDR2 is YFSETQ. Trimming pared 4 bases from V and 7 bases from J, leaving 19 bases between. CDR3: CASSEAGIMGNTQYF. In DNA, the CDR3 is TGCGCCAGCAGCGAGGCAGGGATAATGGGAAATACGCAGTATTTT.

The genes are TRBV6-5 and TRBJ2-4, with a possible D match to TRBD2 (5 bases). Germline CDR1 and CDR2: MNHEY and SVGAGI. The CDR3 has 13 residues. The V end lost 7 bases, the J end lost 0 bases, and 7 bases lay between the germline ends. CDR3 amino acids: CASNGVAKNIQYF. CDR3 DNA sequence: TGTGCCAGCAACGGGGTAGCCAAAAACATTCAGTACTTC.

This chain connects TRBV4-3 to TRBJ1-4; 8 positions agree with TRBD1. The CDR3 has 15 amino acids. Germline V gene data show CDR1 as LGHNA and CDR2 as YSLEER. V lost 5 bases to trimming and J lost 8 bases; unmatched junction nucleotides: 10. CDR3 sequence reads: CASSWTGIIGEKLFF. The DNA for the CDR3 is TGCGCCAGCAGCTGGACAGGGATAATTGGGGAAAAACTGTTTTTT.